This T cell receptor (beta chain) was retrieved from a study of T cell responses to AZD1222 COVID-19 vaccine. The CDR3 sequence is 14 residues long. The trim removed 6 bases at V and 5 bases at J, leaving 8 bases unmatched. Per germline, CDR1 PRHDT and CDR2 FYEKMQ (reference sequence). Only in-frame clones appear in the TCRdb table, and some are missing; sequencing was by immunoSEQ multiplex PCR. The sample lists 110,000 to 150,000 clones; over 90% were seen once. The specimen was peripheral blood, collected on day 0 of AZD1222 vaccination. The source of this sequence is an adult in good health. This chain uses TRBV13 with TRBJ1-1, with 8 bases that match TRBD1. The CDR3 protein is CASRAGGRVTEAFF. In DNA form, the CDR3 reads TGTGCCAGCAGAGCAGGGGGCCGGGTTACTGAAGCTTTCTTT.